This TCR beta chain stems from a study of shared clonotypes between healthy human individuals. The method was immunoSEQ multiplex PCR; TCRdb's version includes in-frame clones alone and lacks a portion of them. The sample carries 630,000 or so clones, roughly 98% recorded once. V lost 2 bases to trimming and J lost 0 bases; unmatched junction nucleotides: 12. Germline V gene data show CDR1 as MGHRA and CDR2 as YSYEKL. This CDR3 is 20 amino acids long. Only CD45RO-negative cells positively selected for CCR7 counted as naive CD8 cells, so terminally differentiated effector memory CD45RA+ cells were excluded.

This clonotype was sampled from a man aged 30 to 39 in good health. Sequencing was done on a sample of naive CD8+ T cells sorted from blood. V and J are TRBV4-1 and TRBJ2-3; 12 bases match TRBD2. The CDR3 sequence is CASSQPPLVGLAGSTDTQYF. The CDR3 DNA reads TGCGCCAGCAGCCAACCTCCCCTCGTTGGACTAGCGGGGAGCACAGATACGCAGTATTTT.